This T cell receptor beta chain was found in a study of blood T cell repertoires in COVID-19. Study as a whole: Italy, Spain and the United States were the sources of the convalescent and acute COVID-19 samples. The analysed material was cDNA or gDNA that came from T cells, B-cell-depleted T cells, or PBMCs.

J lost 5 bases, V lost 4 bases, and 12 bases had no gene match. The CDR3 spans 16 residues. The germline CDR1 and CDR2 sequences are MNHEY and SVGAGI. Libraries were prepared by immunoSEQ multiplex PCR; TCRdb keeps only in-frame clonotypes and omits some of them. Of 150,000 to 200,000 clones listed, about 89% are singletons. This TCR was sampled from a man between 60 and 75 years old with acute or convalescent COVID-19. Sequencing was done on a sample of peripheral blood. The chain combines TRBV6-5 with TRBJ2-5; 8 bases fit TRBD2. CDR3: CASSSRIAGSGETQYF. CDR3 bases: TGTGCCAGCAGTTCCAGAATAGCGGGGTCCGGGGAGACCCAGTACTTC.